Reported below is one T cell receptor beta chain. This table comes from immunoSEQ multiplex PCR, and its TCRdb copy is limited to in-frame clones, with some not included. The sample contains fewer than 50,000 clones, roughly 94% of which appear only once. This specimen comes from a study of T cell changes during pregnancy in multiple sclerosis. Germline V CDR1 and CDR2: SGHRS, YFSETQ. Trimming took off 0 bases at V and 6 bases at J, with 9 bases between the two ends. The CDR3 has 14 amino acids. The sequence came from a female donor with multiple sclerosis, enrolled in a pregnancy study. This chain uses TRBV5-1 with TRBJ2-2, with a possible D match to TRBD1 (6 bases). This specimen was CD4+ T cells from peripheral blood mononuclear cells, taken in the third trimester of pregnancy. CDR3 in amino acids: CASSLDPGAGELFF. CDR3 DNA: TGCGCCAGCAGCTTGGACCCAGGGGCCGGGGAGCTGTTTTTT.